This TCR beta chain was sequenced for a study of beta chain features in type 1 diabetes (dated by TCRdb to the late 2010s). At the level of the whole study: No differences in mean age, gender distribution, total cell number or subset yield were found between patients and healthy donors. Across all samples, almost 110 million sorted cells were examined, and cell number per subset correlated strongly with RNA yield. The study compared the TCRB repertoires of sorted circulating CD4+ T cell subsets in recently diagnosed type 1 diabetes patients with those in matched healthy donors. Whereas all 30 or so donors provided naive and central memory subsets, regulatory and stem cell-like memory subsets were isolated from just 8 patients and roughly 8 healthy donors. Results the study describes overall, beyond this receptor: Shorter templates might be favored by PCR, yet because patient and control samples were amplified and corrected together, any such skew would affect both groups equally. Because the HLA sub-analyses included only small numbers of individuals, any influence of HLA type on TCRB rearrangement was left unresolved. At VDJ recombination sites, patients with type 1 diabetes made fewer insertions and deleted more nucleotides, a pattern implying thymic rearrangement abnormalities. The naive, central memory and regulatory TCRB repertoires appeared to resemble one another more closely among patients than among healthy donors. In all four CD4+ subsets, TCRB CDR3 length was moderately but significantly shorter in type 1 diabetes patients. Because cDNA rather than genomic DNA was sequenced, highly expressing activated cells could have been over-represented, although no difference in activation and CD3 levels was found between groups.

Each donor gave one peripheral blood draw, averaging approximately 120 mL, which was collected into heparinised tubes. A BD FACSAria II and a panel including CD45RO, CCR7, CD25, CD127, CD95 and CD27 were used to sort naive, central memory, regulatory and stem cell-like memory CD4+ T cells. Every sorted population had a purity above 95%. Right away, PBMCs were isolated by Lymphoprep density gradient centrifugation and were stained directly, with no culture step. So that batch effects would be minimized, each experiment stained and sorted samples in pairs, pairing one healthy donor with one patient. V lost 7 bases and J lost 0 bases, and the count of bases not matched to a germline gene is 12. CDR3 length: 16 amino acids, cysteine to phenylalanine. Kept here is only the CDR3 DNA, which spans 48 bases and is read in frame from base 1. According to the germline V gene, CDR1 reads SNHLY and CDR2 reads FYNNEI.

This clone was picked up a small number of times. Its antigen is not yet known. Base qualities are not at hand, and no much larger clone is one base apart. All of the isolated RNA was reverse transcribed with the High Capacity cDNA Reverse Transcription Kit, so expressed TCRB transcripts were sequenced. Deep immunoSEQ sequencing was applied to naive, central memory and regulatory T cell samples, giving an average of about 3.8 million total reads per sample. Sorted cells were lysed in RLT buffer, and RNA was extracted using DNase-treated RNeasy Micro or Mini kits according to cell number. To prevent cross-contamination, every cell subset was processed on its own, while patient and healthy donor samples were processed together. Using the immunoSEQ multiplex PCR, TCRB sequences were amplified from cDNA into 87-bp fragments spanning the CDR3 region. Sequencing of the amplicons was performed on the Illumina HiSeq platform. Turning to the authors' computational methods: Synthetic template baselines were used to correct PCR bias computationally, reads within Hamming distance 2 were collapsed, and singletons that could not be merged were discarded. By aligning reads against IMGT, V, D and J genes, CDR3 length, and insertions or deletions at six rearrangement sites were assigned. Clonotype counts were normalized to sorted cell number within each subset before computing true diversity and Gini coefficients with the tcR R package. Repertoire sharing was quantified using the overlap coefficient calculated on TCRB nucleotide sequences. Out-of-frame TCRB sequences from naive cells were analyzed to stand in for the pre-selection repertoire. The table comes from immuneACCESS by way of TCRdb, which keeps in-frame sequences with V and J called. Part of the clones is missing from these tables; in studies checked, under half for an unresolved V gene and the rest for unknown reasons. V and J calls and clone size come straight from that table; D and trimming were deduced from the DNA. This sample comprises some 410,000 clones, approximately 10% of them detected only once. More than 0.045% of the sample is in the top ten clones.

The clonotype comes from a woman aged 18-29 years in good health. This chain is built from TRBV2 and TRBJ2-7, with 7 bases aligning to TRBD1. The sequenced sample was naive CD4+ T cells from blood. The cell subset or site label of this sample denotes: true naive CD4+ T cells. The CDR3 sequence is CASNPDRLIYSYEQYF. The DNA sequence is given as TGTGCCAGCAATCCGGACAGGCTGATCTACTCCTACGAGCAGTACTTC.